These 5 T cell receptor beta chains came from one sample sequenced in a study of T cell responses to AZD1222 COVID-19 vaccine. Some clones are missing from TCRdb's copy, which holds only in-frame ones; the method was immunoSEQ multiplex PCR. The sample consists of approximately 100,000 clones, 92% of them appearing once. The sequencing used peripheral blood, collected on day 0 of AZD1222 vaccination. The receptors here all came from an adult in good health.

The chain recombines TRBV12-5 with TRBJ1-2, with D maybe TRBD1 (6 bases). Trimming pared 8 bases from V and 8 bases from J, leaving 24 bases between. This CDR3 has 15 amino acids. CDR1 and CDR2 from the germline V gene are LGHNT and FRNRAP. The CDR3 coding sequence is TGTGCTAGTCGAAGGACAGAGGTGGTCGGCGGGGGCTACACCTTC. Encoded protein: CASRRTEVVGGGYTF.

The chain is built from TRBV5-8 and TRBJ1-6, with 9 bases aligning to TRBD1. The length of the CDR3 is 15 residues. The germline V gene has CDR1 SGHTS and CDR2 YDEGEE. V dropped 4 bases and J dropped 9; count of bases not matched to a gene: 8. The CDR3 nucleotides read TGTGCCAGCAGCACACAGGGGGCGAAAGGTTCACCCCTCCACTTT. This codes for CASSTQGAKGSPLHF.

The chain couples TRBV3-1 (or the pseudogene TRBV3-2) to TRBJ1-3, with unresolved D. The V gene's germline CDR1 is LGHDT and CDR2 YNNKEL (reference sequence). The V end lost 0 bases, the J end lost 6 bases, and 15 bases lay between the germline ends. CDR3 length: 16 amino acids. The CDR3 protein is CASSQDAPVLLNTIYF. DNA of the CDR3: TGTGCCAGCAGCCAAGATGCCCCGGTCTTACTAAACACCATATATTTT.

This chain joins TRBV6-2 or TRBV6-3 and TRBJ1-1; D gene unclear. In germline, CDR1 is MNHEY, CDR2 SVGEGT. The CDR3 sequence is 13 residues long. Trimming took off 0 bases at V and 4 bases at J, with 6 bases between the two ends. The CDR3 region has the DNA TGTGCCAGCAGTTACTCAGGTGGCACTGAAGCTTTCTTT. Its translation is CASSYSGGTEAFF.

V gene TRBV29-1 combines with J gene TRBJ1-2; a weak D match, TRBD1 (5 bases). Germline CDR1 is SQVTM and CDR2 is ANQGSEA. The CDR3 runs 15 residues. The V gene lost 3 bases and the J gene lost 0 bases, with 14 bases spanning the gap. CDR3 sequence (DNA): TGCAGCGTTGATTCGACGGGGGGAGCTAACTATGGCTACACCTTC. Amino acid sequence: CSVDSTGGANYGYTF.